These T cell receptor beta chains were read from a single sample in a study of cytomegalovirus exposure and HLA in healthy donors. The assay was immunoSEQ multiplex PCR, and TCRdb's table has in-frame clones only and misses some. The sample consists of fewer than 75,000 clones, approximately 96% of them appearing once. The sequenced sample was PBMCs. The receptors shown here come from a man in his late teens or twenties in good health and CMV-seronegative. Each CDR3 is given with its conserved first and last residue. The D gene is left open where the match is weak. The size of a clone is reported for some rows only, either as once, few or many, or as a class for expanded clones.

>TRBV20-1|11|once|NA|TRBJ2-3
TGCAGTGCCACTATAGTAGATACGCAGTATTTT
CSATIVDTQYF
>TRBV9|13|NA|NA|TRBJ1-2
TGTGCCAGCAGCGTGGGACAAAACTATGGCTACACCTTC
CASSVGQNYGYTF
>TRBV19|17|NA|TRBD2|TRBJ2-3
TGTGCCAGTAGTTTGCTAGCGGGGGGAGATAGCACAGATACGCAGTATTTT
CASSLLAGGDSTDTQYF
>TRBV6-6|16|NA|NA|TRBJ2-2
TGTGCCAGCAGTTACTCGACAGGTCCAGGCACCGGGGAGCTGTTTTTT
CASSYSTGPGTGELFF
>TRBV4-2|16|once|NA|TRBJ1-4
TGTGCCAGCAGCCAAGATTTGGACAGCGTGAATGAAAAACTGTTTTTT
CASSQDLDSVNEKLFF
>TRBV4-3|14|NA|NA|TRBJ1-2
TGCGCCAGCAGCCAAGATGGGGGCGGCTATGGCTACACCTTC
CASSQDGGGYGYTF
>TRBV6-1|12|NA|NA|TRBJ1-1
TGTGCCAGCAGTTCGCCCAGGGCAGGAGCTTTCTTT
CASSSPRAGAFF
>TRBV6-5|14|NA|NA|TRBJ2-7
TGTGCCAGCAGTTACTACAGGGTTGGCTACGAGCAGTACTTC
CASSYYRVGYEQYF
>TRBV6-1|15|once|TRBD2|TRBJ2-1
TGTGCCACCCAGTGGGCTAGCGGGAGCTACAATGAGCAGTTCTTC
CATQWASGSYNEQFF
>TRBV18|14|NA|NA|TRBJ2-3
TGTGCCAGCTCACCACCAAGCGGCACAGATACGCAGTATTTT
CASSPPSGTDTQYF
>TRBV5-6|15|NA|NA|TRBJ1-2
TGTGCCAGCAGCTTGGCCTTTATAGGGGCCGCTGGCTACACCTTC
CASSLAFIGAAGYTF
>TRBV5-6|15|NA|NA|TRBJ2-5
TGTGCCAGCAGCTCCCGGCGGGATTTCCAAGAGACCCAGTACTTC
CASSSRRDFQETQYF
>TRBV5-6|17|NA|NA|TRBJ1-2
TGTGCCAGCAGCTTGGGGGAGCTTCGGCTCACCCACTATGGCTACACCTTC
CASSLGELRLTHYGYTF
>TRBV14|16|few|NA|TRBJ1-1
TGTGCCAGCAGCCAAAATTTAACGGTTATGAACACTGAAGCTTTCTTT
CASSQNLTVMNTEAFF